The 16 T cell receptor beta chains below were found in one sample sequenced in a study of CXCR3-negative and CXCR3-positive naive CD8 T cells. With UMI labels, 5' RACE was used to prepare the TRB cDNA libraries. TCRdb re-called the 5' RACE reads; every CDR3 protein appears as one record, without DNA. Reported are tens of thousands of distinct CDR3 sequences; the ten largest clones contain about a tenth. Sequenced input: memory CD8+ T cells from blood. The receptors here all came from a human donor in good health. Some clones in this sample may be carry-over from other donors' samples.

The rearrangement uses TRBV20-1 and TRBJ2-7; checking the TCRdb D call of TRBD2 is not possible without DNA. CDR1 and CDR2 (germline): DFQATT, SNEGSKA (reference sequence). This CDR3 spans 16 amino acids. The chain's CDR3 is CSARAVVARDIYEQYF.

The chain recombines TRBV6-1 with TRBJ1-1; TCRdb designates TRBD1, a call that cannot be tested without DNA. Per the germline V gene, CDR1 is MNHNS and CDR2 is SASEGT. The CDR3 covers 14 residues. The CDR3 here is CASSESGADTEAFF.

The CDR3 sequence: CSESDREGSPLHF. The chain uses TRBV20-1 and TRBJ1-6; TCRdb reports TRBD1, a call that lacks DNA to check it against. The CDR3 covers 13 residues. Germline CDR1 DFQATT, CDR2 SNEGSKA (reference sequence).

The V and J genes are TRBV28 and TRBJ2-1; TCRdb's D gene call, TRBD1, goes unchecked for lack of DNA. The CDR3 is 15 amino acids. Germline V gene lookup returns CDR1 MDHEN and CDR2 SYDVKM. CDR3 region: CASSLRPGEYNEQFF.

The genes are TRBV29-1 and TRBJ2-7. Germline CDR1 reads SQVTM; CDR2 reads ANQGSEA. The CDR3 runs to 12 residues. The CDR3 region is CSVEGQDYEQYF.

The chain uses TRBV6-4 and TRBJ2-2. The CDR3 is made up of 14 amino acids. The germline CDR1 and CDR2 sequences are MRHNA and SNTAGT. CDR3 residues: CASSDSGLAGELFF.

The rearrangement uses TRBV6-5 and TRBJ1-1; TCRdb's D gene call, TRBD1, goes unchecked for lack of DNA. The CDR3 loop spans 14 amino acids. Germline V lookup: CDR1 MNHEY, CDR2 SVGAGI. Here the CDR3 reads CASSTFPVNTEAFF.

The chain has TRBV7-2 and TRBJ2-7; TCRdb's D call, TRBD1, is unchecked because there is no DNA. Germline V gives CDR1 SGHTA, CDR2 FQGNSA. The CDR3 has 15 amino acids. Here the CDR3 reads CASSLAGGVQYEQYF.

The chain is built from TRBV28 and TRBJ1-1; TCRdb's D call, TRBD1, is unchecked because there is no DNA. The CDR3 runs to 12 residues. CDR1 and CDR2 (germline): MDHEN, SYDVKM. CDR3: CASRYRGMEAFF.

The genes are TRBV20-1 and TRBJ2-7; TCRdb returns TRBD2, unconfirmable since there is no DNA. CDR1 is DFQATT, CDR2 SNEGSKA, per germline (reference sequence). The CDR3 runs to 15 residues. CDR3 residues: CSARDRSGYSYEQYF.

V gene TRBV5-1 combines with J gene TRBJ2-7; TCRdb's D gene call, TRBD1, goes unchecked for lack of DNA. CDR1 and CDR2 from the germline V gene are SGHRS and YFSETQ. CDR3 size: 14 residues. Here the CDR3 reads CASSETALNYEQYF.

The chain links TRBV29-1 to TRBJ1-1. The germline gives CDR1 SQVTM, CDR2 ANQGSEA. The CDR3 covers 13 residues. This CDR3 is CSVEDRLGEGAFF.

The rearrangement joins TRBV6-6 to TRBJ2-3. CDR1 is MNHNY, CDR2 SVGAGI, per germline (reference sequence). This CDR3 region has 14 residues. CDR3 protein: CASSYRGTTDTQYF.

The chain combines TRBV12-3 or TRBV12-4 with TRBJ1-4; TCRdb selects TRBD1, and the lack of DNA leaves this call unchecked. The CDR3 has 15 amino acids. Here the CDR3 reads CASSLFDGRGEKLFF.

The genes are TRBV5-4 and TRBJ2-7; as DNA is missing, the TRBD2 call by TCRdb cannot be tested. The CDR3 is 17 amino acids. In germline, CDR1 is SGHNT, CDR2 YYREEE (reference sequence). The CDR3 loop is CASSLDWGSGASYEQYF.

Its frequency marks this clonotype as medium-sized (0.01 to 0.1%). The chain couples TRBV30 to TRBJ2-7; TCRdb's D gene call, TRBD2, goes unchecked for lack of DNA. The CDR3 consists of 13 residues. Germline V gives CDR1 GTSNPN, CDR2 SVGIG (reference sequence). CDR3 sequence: CAWSAGGPIEQYF.